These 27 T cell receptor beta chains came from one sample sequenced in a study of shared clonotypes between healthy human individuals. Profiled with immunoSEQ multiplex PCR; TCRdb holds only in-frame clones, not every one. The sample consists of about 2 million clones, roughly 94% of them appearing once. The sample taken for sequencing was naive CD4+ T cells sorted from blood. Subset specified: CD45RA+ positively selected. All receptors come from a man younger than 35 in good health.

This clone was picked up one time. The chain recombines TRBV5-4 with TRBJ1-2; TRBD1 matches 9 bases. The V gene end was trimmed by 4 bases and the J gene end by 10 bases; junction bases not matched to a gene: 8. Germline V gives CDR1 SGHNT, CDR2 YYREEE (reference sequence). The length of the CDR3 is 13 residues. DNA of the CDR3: TGTGCCAGCAGCCACACAGGGGGCAACGTCTACACCTTC. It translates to CASSHTGGNVYTF.

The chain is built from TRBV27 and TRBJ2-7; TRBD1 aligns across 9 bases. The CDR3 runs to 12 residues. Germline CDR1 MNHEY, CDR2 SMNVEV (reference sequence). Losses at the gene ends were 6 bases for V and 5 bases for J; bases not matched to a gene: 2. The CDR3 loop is CASSRTGDEQYF. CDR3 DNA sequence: TGTGCCAGCAGCCGGACAGGGGACGAGCAGTACTTC.

CDR3 nucleotide sequence: TGTGCCAGCAGTTTTAGCGGGGGAGAGACCCAGTACTTC. The encoded protein is CASSFSGGETQYF. The chain links TRBV5-4 to TRBJ2-5; 9 bases line up with TRBD2. Losses at the gene ends were 5 bases for V and 4 bases for J; bases not matched to a gene: 3. Germline V gene data show CDR1 as SGHNT and CDR2 as YYREEE (reference sequence). The CDR3 loop spans 13 amino acids.

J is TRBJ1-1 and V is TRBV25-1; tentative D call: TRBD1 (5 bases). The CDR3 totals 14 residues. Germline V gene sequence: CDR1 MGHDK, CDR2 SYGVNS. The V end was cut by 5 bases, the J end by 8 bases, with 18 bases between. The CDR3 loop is CASSFTTVGLEAFF. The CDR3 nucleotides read TGTGCCAGCAGTTTTACGACAGTGGGTCTGGAAGCTTTCTTT. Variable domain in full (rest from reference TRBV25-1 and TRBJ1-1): EADIYQTPRYLVIGTGKKITLECSQTMGHDKMYWYQQDPGMELHLIHYSYGVNSTEKGDLSSESTVSRIRTEHFPLTLESARPSHTSQYLCASSFTTVGLEAFFGQGTRLTVV.

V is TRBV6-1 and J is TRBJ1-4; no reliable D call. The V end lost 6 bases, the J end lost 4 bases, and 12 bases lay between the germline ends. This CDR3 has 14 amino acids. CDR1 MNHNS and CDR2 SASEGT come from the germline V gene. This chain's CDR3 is CASSAGSNNEKLFF. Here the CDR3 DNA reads TGTGCCAGCAGCGCCGGGTCTAATAATGAAAAACTGTTTTTT.

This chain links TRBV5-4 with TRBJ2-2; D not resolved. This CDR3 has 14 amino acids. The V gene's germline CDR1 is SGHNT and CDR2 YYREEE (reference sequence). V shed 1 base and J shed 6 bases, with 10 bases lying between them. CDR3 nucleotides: TGTGCCAGCAGCTTGACCAACGCGGCCGGGGAGCTGTTTTTT. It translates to CASSLTNAAGELFF.

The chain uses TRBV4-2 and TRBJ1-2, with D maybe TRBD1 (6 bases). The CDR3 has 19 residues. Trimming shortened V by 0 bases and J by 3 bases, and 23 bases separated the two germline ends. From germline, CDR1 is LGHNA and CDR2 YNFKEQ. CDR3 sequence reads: CASSQDGRRGPTGDYGYTF. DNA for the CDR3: TGTGCCAGCAGCCAAGATGGGCGGCGGGGGCCAACAGGCGACTATGGCTACACCTTC.

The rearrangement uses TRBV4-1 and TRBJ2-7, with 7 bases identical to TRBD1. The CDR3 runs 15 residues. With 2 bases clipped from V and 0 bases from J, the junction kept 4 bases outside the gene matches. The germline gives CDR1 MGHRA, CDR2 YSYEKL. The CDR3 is CASSQLGQVSYEQYF. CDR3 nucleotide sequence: TGCGCCAGCAGCCAATTAGGACAGGTCTCCTACGAGCAGTACTTC.

The CDR3 DNA reads TGCAGCGTACAATCCGGGACAGGTAACACTGAAGCTTTCTTT. Translation: CSVQSGTGNTEAFF. The chain carries TRBV29-1 and TRBJ1-1; the match to TRBD1 covers 8 bases. From germline, CDR1 is SQVTM and CDR2 ANQGSEA. Losses at the gene ends were 6 bases for V and 2 bases for J; bases not matched to a gene: 8. The length of the CDR3 is 14 residues.

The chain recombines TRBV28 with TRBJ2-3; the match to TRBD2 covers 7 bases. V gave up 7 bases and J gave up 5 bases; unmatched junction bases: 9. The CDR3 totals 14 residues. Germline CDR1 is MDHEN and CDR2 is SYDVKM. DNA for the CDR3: TGTGCCAGCACCCCAGGAGGGAGGGGAGATACGCAGTATTTT. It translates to CASTPGGRGDTQYF.

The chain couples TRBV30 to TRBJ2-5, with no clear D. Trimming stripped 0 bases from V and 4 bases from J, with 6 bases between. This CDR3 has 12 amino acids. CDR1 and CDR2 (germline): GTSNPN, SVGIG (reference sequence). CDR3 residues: CAWSVGRETQYF. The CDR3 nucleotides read TGTGCCTGGAGTGTTGGAAGAGAGACCCAGTACTTC. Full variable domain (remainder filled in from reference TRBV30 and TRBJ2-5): SQTIHQWPATLVQPVGSPLSLECTVEGTSNPNLYWYRQAAGRGLQLLFYSVGIGQISSEVPQNLSASRPQDRQFILSSKKLLLSDSGFYLCAWSVGRETQYFGPGTRLLVL.

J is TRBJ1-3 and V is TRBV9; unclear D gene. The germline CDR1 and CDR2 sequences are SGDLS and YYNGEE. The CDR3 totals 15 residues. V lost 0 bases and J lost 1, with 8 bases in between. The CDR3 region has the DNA TGTGCCAGCAGCGTAGACAAACCATCTGGAAACACCATATATTTT. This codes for CASSVDKPSGNTIYF. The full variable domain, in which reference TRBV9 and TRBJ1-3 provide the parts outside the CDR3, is DSGVTQTPKHLITATGQRVTLRCSPRSGDLSVYWYQQSLDQGLQFLIQYYNGEERAKGNILERFSAQQFPDLHSELNLSSLELGDSALYFCASSVDKPSGNTIYFGEGSWLTVV.

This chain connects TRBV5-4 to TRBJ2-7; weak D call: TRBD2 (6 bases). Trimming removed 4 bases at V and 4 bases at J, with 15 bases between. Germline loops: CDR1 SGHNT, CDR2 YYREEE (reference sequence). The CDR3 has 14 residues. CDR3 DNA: TGTGCCAGCAGCCGAGCGGGCCTAGGGTACGAGCAGTACTTC. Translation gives CASSRAGLGYEQYF.

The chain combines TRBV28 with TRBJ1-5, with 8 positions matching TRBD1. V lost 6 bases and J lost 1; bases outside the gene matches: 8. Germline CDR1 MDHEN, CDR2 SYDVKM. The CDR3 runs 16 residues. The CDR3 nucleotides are TGTGCCAGCAGGCGAGATCAGGGGGCGAGCAATCAGCCCCAGCATTTT. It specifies CASRRDQGASNQPQHF.

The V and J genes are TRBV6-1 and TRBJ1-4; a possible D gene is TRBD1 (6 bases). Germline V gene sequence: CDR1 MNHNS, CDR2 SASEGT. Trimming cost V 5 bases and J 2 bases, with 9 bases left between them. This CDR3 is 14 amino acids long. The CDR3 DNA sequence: TGTGCCAGCAGTAGTGGACAGACTAATGAAAAACTGTTTTTT. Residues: CASSSGQTNEKLFF.

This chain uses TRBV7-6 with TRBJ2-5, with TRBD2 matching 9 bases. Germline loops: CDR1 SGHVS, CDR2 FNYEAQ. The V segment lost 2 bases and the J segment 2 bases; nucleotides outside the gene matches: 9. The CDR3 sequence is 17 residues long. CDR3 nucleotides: TGTGCCAGCAGCTTAATCCGAAGCGGGGGGTCTCAAGAGACCCAGTACTTC. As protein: CASSLIRSGGSQETQYF.

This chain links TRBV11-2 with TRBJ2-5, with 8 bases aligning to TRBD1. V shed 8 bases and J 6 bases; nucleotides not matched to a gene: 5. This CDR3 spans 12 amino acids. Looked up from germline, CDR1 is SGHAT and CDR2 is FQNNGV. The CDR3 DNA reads TGTGCCAGCGGACAGGGAGGACAGACCCAGTACTTC. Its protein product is CASGQGGQTQYF.

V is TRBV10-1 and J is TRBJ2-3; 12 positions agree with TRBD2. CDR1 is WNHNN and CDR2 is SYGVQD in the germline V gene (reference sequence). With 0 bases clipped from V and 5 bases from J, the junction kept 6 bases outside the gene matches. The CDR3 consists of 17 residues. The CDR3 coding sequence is TGCGCCAGCAGTGAGTCGATACTAGCGGGGGGCTTAGATACGCAGTATTTT. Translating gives CASSESILAGGLDTQYF.

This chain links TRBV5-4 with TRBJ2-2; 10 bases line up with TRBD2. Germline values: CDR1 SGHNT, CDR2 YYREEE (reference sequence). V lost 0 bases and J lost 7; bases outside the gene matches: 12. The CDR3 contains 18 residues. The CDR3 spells CASSLGTSGPRAGGELFF. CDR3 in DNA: TGTGCCAGCAGCTTGGGGACTAGCGGACCGAGGGCAGGCGGGGAGCTGTTTTTT.

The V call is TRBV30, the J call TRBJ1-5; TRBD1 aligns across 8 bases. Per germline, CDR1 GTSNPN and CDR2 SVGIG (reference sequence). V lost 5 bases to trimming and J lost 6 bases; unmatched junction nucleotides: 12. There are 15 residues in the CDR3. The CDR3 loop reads CAWSVRGRGSQPQHF. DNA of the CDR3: TGTGCCTGGTCCGTCAGGGGGCGAGGGAGTCAGCCCCAGCATTTT.

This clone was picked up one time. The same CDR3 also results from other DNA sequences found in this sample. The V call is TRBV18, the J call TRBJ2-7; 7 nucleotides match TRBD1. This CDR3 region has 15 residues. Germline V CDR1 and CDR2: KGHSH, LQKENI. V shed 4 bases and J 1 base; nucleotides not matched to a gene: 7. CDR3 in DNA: TGTGCCAGCTCACTGGGGACAGTTTCTTCCTACGAGCAGTACTTC. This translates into CASSLGTVSSYEQYF.

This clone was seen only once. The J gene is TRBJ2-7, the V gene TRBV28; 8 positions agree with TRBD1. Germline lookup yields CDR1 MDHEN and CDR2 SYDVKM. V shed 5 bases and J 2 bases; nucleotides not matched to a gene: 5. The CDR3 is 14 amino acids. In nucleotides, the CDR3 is TGTGCCAGCAGTGCCCCGGGACAGGCCTACGAGCAGTACTTC. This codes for CASSAPGQAYEQYF. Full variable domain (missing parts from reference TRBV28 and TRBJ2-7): DVKVTQSSRYLVKRTGEKVFLECVQDMDHENMFWYRQDPGLGLRLIYFSYDVKMKEKGDIPEGYSVSREKKERFSLILESASTNQTSMYLCASSAPGQAYEQYFGPGTRLTVT.

For the CDR3, the DNA is TGCGCCAGCATCAGCGGGAGAGGTAGCGGGGAGCTGTTTTTT. Encoded protein: CASISGRGSGELFF. The chain links TRBV5-1 to TRBJ2-2; 8 bases map to TRBD2. The V gene end was trimmed by 6 bases and the J gene end by 7 bases; junction bases not matched to a gene: 8. The CDR3 has 14 residues. Germline values: CDR1 SGHRS, CDR2 YFSETQ.

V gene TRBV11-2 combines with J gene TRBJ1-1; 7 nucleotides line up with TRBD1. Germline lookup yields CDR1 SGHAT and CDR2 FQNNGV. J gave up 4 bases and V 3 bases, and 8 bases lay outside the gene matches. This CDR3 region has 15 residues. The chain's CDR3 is CASSFARGLGTEAFF. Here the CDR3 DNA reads TGTGCCAGCAGCTTTGCCAGGGGGTTGGGCACTGAAGCTTTCTTT.

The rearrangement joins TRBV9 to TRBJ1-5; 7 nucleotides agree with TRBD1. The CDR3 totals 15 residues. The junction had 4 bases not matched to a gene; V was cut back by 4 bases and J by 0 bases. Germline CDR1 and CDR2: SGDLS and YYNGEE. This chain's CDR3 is CASSRTGVSNQPQHF. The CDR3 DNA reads TGTGCCAGCAGCCGTACAGGGGTTAGCAATCAGCCCCAGCATTTT.

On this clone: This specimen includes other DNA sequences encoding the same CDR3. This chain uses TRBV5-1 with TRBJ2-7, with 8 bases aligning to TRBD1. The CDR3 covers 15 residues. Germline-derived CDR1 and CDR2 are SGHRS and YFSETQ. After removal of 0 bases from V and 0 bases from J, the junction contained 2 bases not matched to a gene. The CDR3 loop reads CASSLGTGSSYEQYF. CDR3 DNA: TGCGCCAGCAGCTTGGGGACAGGGAGCTCCTACGAGCAGTACTTC.

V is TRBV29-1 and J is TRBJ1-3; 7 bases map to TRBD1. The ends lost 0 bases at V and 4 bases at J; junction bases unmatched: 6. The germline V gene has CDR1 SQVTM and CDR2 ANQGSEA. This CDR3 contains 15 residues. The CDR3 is CSVEDSATGGNTIYF. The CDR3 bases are TGCAGCGTTGAAGATTCGGCGACAGGGGGAAACACCATATATTTT.